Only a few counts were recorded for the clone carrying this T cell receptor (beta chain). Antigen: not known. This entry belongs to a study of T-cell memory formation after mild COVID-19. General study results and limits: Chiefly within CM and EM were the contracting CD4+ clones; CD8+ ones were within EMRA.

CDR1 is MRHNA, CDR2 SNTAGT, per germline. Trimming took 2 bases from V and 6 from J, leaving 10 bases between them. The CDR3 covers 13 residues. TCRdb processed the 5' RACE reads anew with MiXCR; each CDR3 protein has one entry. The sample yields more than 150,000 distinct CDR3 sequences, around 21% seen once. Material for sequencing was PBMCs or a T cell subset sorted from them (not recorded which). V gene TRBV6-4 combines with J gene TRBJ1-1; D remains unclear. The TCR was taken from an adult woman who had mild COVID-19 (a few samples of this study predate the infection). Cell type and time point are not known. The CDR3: CASSDTIESEAFF. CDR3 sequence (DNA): TGTGCCAGCAGTGACACTATCGAATCTGAAGCTTTCTTT.